A selection of T cell receptor beta chains follows, all from one sample in a study of control samples from healthy donors and cancer patients. Generated by immunoSEQ multiplex PCR, the TCRdb table keeps only in-frame clones and is missing some. This sample has 100,000 to 150,000 clones, with over 85% found just once. Sequencing was performed on blood. Receptors originate from a man between 18 and 29 years old in good health. Both conserved end residues are part of each CDR3. D genes are given only for firm matches. The size of a clone is reported for some rows only, either as once, few or many, or as a class for expanded clones.

size	V	D	J	length	DNA	CDR3
-	TRBV6-5	-	TRBJ1-5	14	TGTGCCAGCAGTTACTCGTCTGGGGTACAGCCCCAGCATTTT	CASSYSSGVQPQHF
once	TRBV7-2	TRBD2	TRBJ2-1	18	TGTGCCAGCAGCTTAGCCCATAGCGGGGTACGACCATACAATGAGCAGTTCTTC	CASSLAHSGVRPYNEQFF
-	TRBV6-6	TRBD2	TRBJ2-5	14	TGTGCCAGCAGGCAACTAGCGGGGCAAGAGACCCAGTACTTC	CASRQLAGQETQYF
-	TRBV18	-	TRBJ1-4	13	TGTGCCAGCAAAGGGGATCTCAATGAAAAACTGTTTTTT	CASKGDLNEKLFF
-	TRBV5-1	-	TRBJ2-3	14	TGCGCCAGCAAATCGAGCTGGAGCACAGATACGCAGTATTTT	CASKSSWSTDTQYF
-	TRBV11-2	-	TRBJ2-3	18	TGTGCCAGCAGCTTACGCTCCGTGAGGTCCCCTTGGGCAGATACGCAGTATTTT	CASSLRSVRSPWADTQYF
-	TRBV2	TRBD1	TRBJ1-2	16	TGTGCCAGCAGAAGGACAGGGGGCGCATTTAACTATGGCTACACCTTC	CASRRTGGAFNYGYTF
-	TRBV6-2/TRBV6-3	-	TRBJ1-5	14	TGTGCCAGCAGTTCGGACGGTCTACGGCAGCCCCAGCATTTT	CASSSDGLRQPQHF
-	TRBV12-2	-	TRBJ2-1	15	TGTGCAAGTCGCTTAGCGGGCGGGGTGTACAATGAGCAGTTCTTC	CASRLAGGVYNEQFF
-	TRBV2	-	TRBJ1-5	15	TGTGCCAGCAGTCGTGGGTCAGGATACGATCAGCCCCAGCATTTT	CASSRGSGYDQPQHF
-	TRBV5-6	-	TRBJ2-1	16	TGTGCCAGCAAAAAGCTGCAGGAGGTTTCCTACAATGAGCAGTTCTTC	CASKKLQEVSYNEQFF
-	TRBV6-4	-	TRBJ1-2	13	TGTGCCAGCAGACCGGGCCCTAACTATGGCTACACCTTC	CASRPGPNYGYTF
-	TRBV4-2	-	TRBJ1-6	17	TGTGCCAGCAGCCAAGATTTGGCGGACAGATCAAATTCACCCCTCCACTTT	CASSQDLADRSNSPLHF
-	TRBV2	-	TRBJ1-3	13	TGTGCCAGCAGTACGGGATCTGGAAACACCATATATTTT	CASSTGSGNTIYF
-	TRBV4-1	-	TRBJ1-2	16	TGCGCCAGCAGCCAAGATGTCAGCCTTTCTAACTATGGCTACACCTTC	CASSQDVSLSNYGYTF
-	TRBV5-1	TRBD1	TRBJ1-1	16	TGCGCCAGCAGCTCGGGGACAGGGGGAATGAACACTGAAGCTTTCTTT	CASSSGTGGMNTEAFF
-	TRBV5-4	-	TRBJ2-3	14	TGTGCCAGCAGCCCAACTCTCAGGGCAGATACGCAGTATTTT	CASSPTLRADTQYF
-	TRBV19	-	TRBJ1-5	12	TGTGCCAGTAGAGAAAGCAATCAGCCCCAGCATTTT	CASRESNQPQHF
-	TRBV2	TRBD1	TRBJ2-7	16	TGTGCCAGCAGTGACGGGACAGGCCAAGACTACTACGAGCAGTACTTC	CASSDGTGQDYYEQYF
-	TRBV29-1	-	TRBJ2-3	11	TGCAGCGTTTTAGGGGCAGATACGCAGTATTTT	CSVLGADTQYF
-	TRBV9	TRBD2	TRBJ2-3	16	TGTGCCAGCAGCACGTCCGGGACTAGAATATTCGGTACGCAGTATTTT	CASSTSGTRIFGTQYF
-	TRBV5-1	-	TRBJ1-1	13	TGCGCCAGCAGCTTGGCAGAGGGCACTGAAGCTTTCTTT	CASSLAEGTEAFF
-	TRBV24-1	-	TRBJ2-3	14	TGTGCCACCAGTGATTTGGGTAGCCCAGATACGCAGTATTTT	CATSDLGSPDTQYF
once	TRBV5-6	-	TRBJ2-5	12	TGTGCCAGCAGCTTGGCCCAAGAGACCCAGTACTTC	CASSLAQETQYF
-	TRBV5-4	TRBD1	TRBJ1-2	14	TGTGCCAGCAACCACCGGGACAGAGAATATGGCTACACCTTC	CASNHRDREYGYTF
-	TRBV7-3	-	TRBJ2-1	13	TGTGCCAGCAGCTTACTAACGGGGAATGAGCAGTTCTTC	CASSLLTGNEQFF
once	TRBV5-6	-	TRBJ2-1	12	TGTGCCAGCAGCTTGCCCCGTCATGAGCAGTTCTTC	CASSLPRHEQFF
-	TRBV30	TRBD1	TRBJ1-6	14	TGTGCCTACAGGGGGAGCTCCTATAATTCACCCCTCCACTTT	CAYRGSSYNSPLHF
-	TRBV18	-	TRBJ1-5	16	TGTGCCAGCTCTCCATGGGGGGGGGCGAATGTGGAGCCCCAGCATTTT	CASSPWGGANVEPQHF
-	TRBV5-5	TRBD2	TRBJ2-3	16	TGTGCCAGCAGTCGGACGCGGGGGGGCCGAGGAGATACGCAGTATTTT	CASSRTRGGRGDTQYF
-	TRBV7-9	-	TRBJ1-1	11	TGTGCCAGCAGCTTAGGGATTGAAGCTTTCTTT	CASSLGIEAFF
-	TRBV6-5	-	TRBJ1-2	14	TGTGCCAGCAGTAGGACACCCGACAACTATGGCTACACCTTC	CASSRTPDNYGYTF